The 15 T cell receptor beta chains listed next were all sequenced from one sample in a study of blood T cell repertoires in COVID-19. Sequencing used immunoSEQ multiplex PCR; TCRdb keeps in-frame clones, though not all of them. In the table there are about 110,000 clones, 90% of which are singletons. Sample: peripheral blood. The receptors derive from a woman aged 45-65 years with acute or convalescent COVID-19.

Here the CDR3 DNA reads TGCGCCAGCGGGTTGGGGAGACAGGACACCGGGGAGCTGTTTTTT. The encoded protein is CASGLGRQDTGELFF. V usage is TRBV5-1 and J usage is TRBJ2-2, with D possibly TRBD1 on 6 matching bases. The CDR3 consists of 15 residues. From germline, CDR1 is SGHRS and CDR2 YFSETQ. Between the trimmed V and J ends, which lost 7 bases and 3 bases, there was a span of 16 bases.

The CDR3 loop reads CASSSGTGWGVSNQPQHF. The CDR3 DNA follows: TGTGCCAGCAGTTCCGGGACAGGTTGGGGGGTTAGCAATCAGCCCCAGCATTTT. The chain carries TRBV28 and TRBJ1-5, with 8 positions matching TRBD1. The CDR3 extends over 18 amino acids. CDR1 and CDR2 from the germline V gene are MDHEN and SYDVKM. The ends lost 4 bases at V and 0 bases at J; junction bases unmatched: 11.

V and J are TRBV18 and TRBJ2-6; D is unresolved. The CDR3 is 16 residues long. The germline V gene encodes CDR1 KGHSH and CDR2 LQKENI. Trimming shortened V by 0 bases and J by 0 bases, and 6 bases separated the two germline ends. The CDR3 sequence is CASSPPSGSGANVLTF. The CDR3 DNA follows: TGTGCCAGCTCACCACCGAGTGGCTCTGGGGCCAACGTCCTGACTTTC.

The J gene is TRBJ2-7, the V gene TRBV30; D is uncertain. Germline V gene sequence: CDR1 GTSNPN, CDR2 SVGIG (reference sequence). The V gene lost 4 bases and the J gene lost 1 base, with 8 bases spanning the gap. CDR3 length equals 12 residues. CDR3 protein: CAWNDKSYEQYF. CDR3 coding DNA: TGTGCCTGGAACGACAAGTCCTACGAGCAGTACTTC. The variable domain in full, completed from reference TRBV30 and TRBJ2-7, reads SQTIHQWPATLVQPVGSPLSLECTVEGTSNPNLYWYRQAAGRGLQLLFYSVGIGQISSEVPQNLSASRPQDRQFILSSKKLLLSDSGFYLCAWNDKSYEQYFGPGTRLTVT.

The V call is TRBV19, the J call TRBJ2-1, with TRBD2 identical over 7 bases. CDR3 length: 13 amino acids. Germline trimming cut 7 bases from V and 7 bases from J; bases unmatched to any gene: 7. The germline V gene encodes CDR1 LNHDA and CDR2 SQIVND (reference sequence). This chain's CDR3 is CASTLGGSNEQFF. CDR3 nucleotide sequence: TGTGCCAGTACCCTGGGCGGGAGTAATGAGCAGTTCTTC.

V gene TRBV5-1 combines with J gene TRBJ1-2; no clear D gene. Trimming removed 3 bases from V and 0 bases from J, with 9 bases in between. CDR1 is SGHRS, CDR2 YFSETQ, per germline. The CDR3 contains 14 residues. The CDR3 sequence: CASSSDGSNYGYTF. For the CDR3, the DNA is TGCGCCAGCAGCTCTGACGGGTCTAACTATGGCTACACCTTC.

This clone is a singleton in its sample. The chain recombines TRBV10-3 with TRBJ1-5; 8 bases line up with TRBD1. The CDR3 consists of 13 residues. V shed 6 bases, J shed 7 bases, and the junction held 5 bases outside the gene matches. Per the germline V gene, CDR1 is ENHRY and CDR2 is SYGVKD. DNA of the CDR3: TGTGCCATCAGGGACAGGGTTGAACAGCCCCAGCATTTT. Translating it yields CAIRDRVEQPQHF.

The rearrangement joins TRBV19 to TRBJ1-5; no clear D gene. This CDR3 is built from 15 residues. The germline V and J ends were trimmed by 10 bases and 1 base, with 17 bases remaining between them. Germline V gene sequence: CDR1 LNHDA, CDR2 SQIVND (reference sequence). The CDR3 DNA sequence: TGTGCCACCAAAGGAGGAGACACGAGCAATCAGCCCCAGCATTTT. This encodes CATKGGDTSNQPQHF.

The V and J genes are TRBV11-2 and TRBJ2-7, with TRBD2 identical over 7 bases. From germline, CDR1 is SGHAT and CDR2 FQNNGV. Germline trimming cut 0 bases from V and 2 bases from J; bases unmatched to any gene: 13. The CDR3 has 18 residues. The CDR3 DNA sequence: TGTGCCAGCAGCTTAGAAGGATATCCGGCTAGCGGTACCTACGAGCAGTACTTC. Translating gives CASSLEGYPASGTYEQYF. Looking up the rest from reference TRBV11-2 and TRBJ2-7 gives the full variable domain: EAGVAQSPRYKIIEKRQSVAFWCNPISGHATLYWYQQILGQGPKLLIQFQNNGVVDDSQLPKDRFSAERLKGVDSTLKIQPAKLEDSAVYLCASSLEGYPASGTYEQYFGPGTRLTVT.

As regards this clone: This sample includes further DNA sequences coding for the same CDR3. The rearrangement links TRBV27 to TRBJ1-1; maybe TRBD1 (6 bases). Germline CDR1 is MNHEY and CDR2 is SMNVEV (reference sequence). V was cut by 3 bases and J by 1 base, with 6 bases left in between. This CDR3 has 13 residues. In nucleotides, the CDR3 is TGTGCCAGCAGTTTGACAGGGAACACTGAAGCTTTCTTT. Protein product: CASSLTGNTEAFF.

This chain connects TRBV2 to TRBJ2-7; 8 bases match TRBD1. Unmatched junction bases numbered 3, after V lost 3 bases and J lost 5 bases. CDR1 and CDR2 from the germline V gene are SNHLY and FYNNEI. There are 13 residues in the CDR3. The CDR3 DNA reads TGTGCCAGCAGTGATGAACAGGGGGACGAGCAGTACTTC. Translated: CASSDEQGDEQYF.

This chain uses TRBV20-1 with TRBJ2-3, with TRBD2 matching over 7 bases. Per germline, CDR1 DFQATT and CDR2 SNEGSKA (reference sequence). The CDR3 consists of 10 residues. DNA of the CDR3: TGCGGTCCGGGGGGAGATACGCAGTATTTT. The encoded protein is CGPGGDTQYF.

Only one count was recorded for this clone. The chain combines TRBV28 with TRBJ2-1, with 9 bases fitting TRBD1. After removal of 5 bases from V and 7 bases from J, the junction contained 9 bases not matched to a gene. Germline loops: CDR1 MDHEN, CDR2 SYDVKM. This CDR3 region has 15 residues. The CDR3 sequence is CASSPLGQGRNEQFF. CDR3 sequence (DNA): TGTGCCAGCAGTCCTCTAGGACAGGGGAGAAATGAGCAGTTCTTC.

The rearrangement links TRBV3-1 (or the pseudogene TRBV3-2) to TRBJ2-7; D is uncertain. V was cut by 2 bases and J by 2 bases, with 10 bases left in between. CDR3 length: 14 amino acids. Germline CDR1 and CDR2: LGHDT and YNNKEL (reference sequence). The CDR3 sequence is CASSQYQITYEQYF. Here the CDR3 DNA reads TGTGCCAGCAGCCAATATCAGATAACCTACGAGCAGTACTTC.

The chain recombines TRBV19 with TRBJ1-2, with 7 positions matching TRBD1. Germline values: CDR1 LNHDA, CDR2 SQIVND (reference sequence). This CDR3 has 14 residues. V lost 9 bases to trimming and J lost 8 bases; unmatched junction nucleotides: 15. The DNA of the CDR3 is TGTGCCAGCTCCATACCGGGACAGTTTGGCGGCTACACCTTC. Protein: CASSIPGQFGGYTF.